These 22 T cell receptor beta chains were sequenced from one sample in a study of CD8+ T cells in alopecia areata. Sequencing used cDNA as its template, made by extracting RNA and reverse transcribing it. Only in-frame clones appear in the TCRdb table, and some are missing; sequencing was by immunoSEQ multiplex PCR. Altogether about 120,000 clones are present, 35% to 40% being singletons, with the ten largest covering 3.1%. Sequenced material: CD4+ T cells sorted from blood. Receptor source: a human donor with alopecia areata.

This chain joins TRBV4-1 and TRBJ2-5, with 10 nucleotides matching TRBD2. The DNA end favors TRBJ2-7, so the J call may be wrong. Germline CDR1 and CDR2: MGHRA and YSYEKL. The CDR3 loop spans 15 amino acids. The DNA for the CDR3 is TGCGCCAGCAGCCAAACTAGCGGGAAACAGTACGAGCAGTACTTC. This sequence encodes CASSQTSGKQYEQYF.

This clone was seen a handful of times. The chain joins TRBV15 to TRBJ1-4; 9 nucleotides agree with TRBD1. V was clipped by 5 bases and J by 7 bases; unmatched bases: 5. The CDR3 extends over 14 amino acids. Germline V gene data show CDR1 as LNHNV and CDR2 as YYDKDF (reference sequence). The CDR3 bases are TGTGCCACCAGCCCCAGGGACAGGGCTGAAAAACTGTTTTTT. Protein product: CATSPRDRAEKLFF.

The rearrangement links TRBV18 to TRBJ2-7; D remains unclear. Trimming took 0 bases from V and 2 from J, leaving 11 bases between them. CDR1 is KGHSH, CDR2 LQKENI, per germline. The CDR3 is 15 residues long. For the CDR3, the DNA is TGTGCCAGCTCACCACCCCTGACGGCAGCCTACGAGCAGTACTTC. This translates into CASSPPLTAAYEQYF.

The CDR3 bases are TGCGCCAGCAGCTTGGATTGGCCCAAGGATGGCTACACCTTC. It codes for CASSLDWPKDGYTF. The chain combines TRBV5-1 with TRBJ1-2; no reliable D call. CDR1 is SGHRS, CDR2 YFSETQ, per germline. V was pared by 0 bases and J by 6 bases, with 12 bases between. This CDR3 contains 14 residues.

This chain uses TRBV6-5 with TRBJ2-7, with 9 positions matching TRBD1. The germline V gene encodes CDR1 MNHEY and CDR2 SVGAGI. With V trimmed by 7 bases and J by 4 bases, 11 bases remained unmatched. CDR3 length: 15 amino acids. CDR3 coding DNA: TGTGCCAGCACCACAACCGGGACAGGGACATACGAGCAGTACTTC. Encoded protein: CASTTTGTGTYEQYF.

The chain uses TRBV18 and TRBJ1-1; a weak D match, TRBD1 (6 bases). V lost 3 bases and J 1 base, leaving 9 bases between the germline ends. The CDR3 length is 14 residues. Germline CDR1 is KGHSH and CDR2 is LQKENI. The CDR3 DNA is TGTGCCAGCTCACCGGACAGATCGAACACTGAAGCTTTCTTT. This encodes CASSPDRSNTEAFF.

This clone was observed a handful of times. The chain joins TRBV7-9 to TRBJ1-2; D is uncertain. Trimming pared 1 base from V and 6 bases from J, leaving 9 bases between. Germline V lookup: CDR1 SEHNR, CDR2 FQNEAQ (reference sequence). This CDR3 has 13 amino acids. In DNA, the CDR3 is TGTGCCAGCAGCTTAGATGGGAGGAATGGCTACACCTTC. The encoded protein is CASSLDGRNGYTF.

This clone occurred a few times. The rearrangement links TRBV28 to TRBJ2-3; tentatively, D is TRBD1 (6 bases). The CDR3 is 12 residues long. CDR1 is MDHEN and CDR2 is SYDVKM in the germline V gene. V shed 7 bases and J shed 11 bases, with 16 bases lying between them. Written as DNA, the CDR3 is TGTGCCAGCAAGGCGGCCCCAGGGGTGCAGTATTTT. This sequence encodes CASKAAPGVQYF. Drawing the rest from reference TRBV28 and TRBJ2-3, the complete variable domain is DVKVTQSSRYLVKRTGEKVFLECVQDMDHENMFWYRQDPGLGLRLIYFSYDVKMKEKGDIPEGYSVSREKKERFSLILESASTNQTSMYLCASKAAPGVQYFGPGTRLTVL.

This clone occurred once. The chain joins TRBV7-2 to TRBJ2-1; 8 bases are shared with TRBD2. CDR1 and CDR2 from the germline V gene are SGHTA and FQGNSA. The V segment lost 4 bases and the J segment 9 bases; nucleotides outside the gene matches: 2. The CDR3 totals 12 residues. CDR3 loop: CASSSTSVEQFF. CDR3 in DNA: TGTGCCAGCAGCTCGACTAGCGTTGAGCAGTTCTTC.

The chain carries TRBV4-1 and TRBJ1-5; 9 nucleotides line up with TRBD1. V lost 2 bases, J lost 2 bases, and 13 bases stayed unmatched. The CDR3 spans 19 residues. Germline lookup yields CDR1 MGHRA and CDR2 YSYEKL. CDR3 sequence: CASSQPAGQGWDGNQPQHF. CDR3 bases: TGCGCCAGCAGCCAACCTGCCGGACAGGGGTGGGATGGCAATCAGCCCCAGCATTTT.

This clone was seen a handful of times. The rearrangement uses TRBV7-2 and TRBJ1-5; TRBD1 is a possible D gene (5 bases). The CDR3 is 15 residues long. Germline-derived CDR1 and CDR2 are SGHTA and FQGNSA. V lost 3 bases and J 4 bases, leaving 13 bases between the germline ends. The CDR3 reads CASSFAAGLNQPQHF. The DNA of the CDR3 is TGTGCCAGCAGCTTCGCGGCAGGGCTAAATCAGCCCCAGCATTTT.

Only a few counts were recorded for this clone. The chain combines TRBV29-1 with TRBJ2-1; D is unresolved. Germline CDR1 and CDR2: SQVTM and ANQGSEA. The CDR3 sequence is 11 residues long. V was shortened by 5 bases and J by 4 bases, with 6 bases between the two germline ends. The CDR3 sequence: CSVRDYNEQFF. The CDR3 bases are TGCAGCGTTAGGGATTACAATGAGCAGTTCTTC.

This chain connects TRBV5-1 to TRBJ2-1; D is unresolved. Germline CDR1 and CDR2: SGHRS and YFSETQ. Deletions cut 0 bases from V and 9 bases from J, with 10 bases between. The CDR3 runs to 13 residues. CDR3 residues: CASSLVSYPEQFF. CDR3 coding DNA: TGCGCCAGCAGCTTGGTTAGTTATCCTGAGCAGTTCTTC.

This sequence joins TRBV5-1 and TRBJ2-1; TRBD2 matches at 8 bases. The CDR3 runs 14 residues. Germline CDR1 is SGHRS and CDR2 is YFSETQ. With 2 bases clipped from V and 6 bases from J, the junction kept 4 bases outside the gene matches. CDR3 sequence reads: CASSFPGGFNEQFF. DNA of the CDR3: TGCGCCAGCAGCTTCCCGGGGGGGTTCAATGAGCAGTTCTTC.

This clone was picked up a small number of times. The chain employs TRBV29-1 and TRBJ2-7, with no clear D. Trimming stripped 6 bases from V and 1 base from J, with 13 bases between. The CDR3 runs 13 residues. CDR1 is SQVTM, CDR2 ANQGSEA, per germline. DNA of the CDR3: TGCAGCGTCTCGACGAGTCCGTCCTACGAGCAGTACTTC. This encodes CSVSTSPSYEQYF.

This clone was recorded a few times. The chain is built from TRBV28 and TRBJ2-7, with 7 bases matching TRBD1. V was pared by 0 bases and J by 3 bases, with 2 bases of the junction left unmatched. The CDR3 has 14 amino acids. CDR1 and CDR2 (germline): MDHEN, SYDVKM. CDR3 nucleotide sequence: TGTGCCAGCAGTTTATGGGACAGGAGCTACGAGCAGTACTTC. Protein product: CASSLWDRSYEQYF.

This clone was counted once. The chain has TRBV6-6 and TRBJ2-5, with 15 bases identical to TRBD2. The CDR3 runs 16 residues. From germline, CDR1 is MNHNY and CDR2 SVGAGI (reference sequence). J was trimmed by 2 bases and V by 6 bases; bases with no gene match: 4. The CDR3 protein is CASSFGTSGGQETQYF. The DNA of the CDR3 is TGTGCCAGCAGCTTCGGGACTAGCGGGGGGCAAGAGACCCAGTACTTC.

The chain recombines TRBV5-1 with TRBJ2-7; TRBD1 might be the D (6 bases). CDR1 is SGHRS and CDR2 is YFSETQ in the germline V gene. CDR3 length equals 15 residues. Between the trimmed V and J ends, which lost 4 bases and 0 bases, there was a span of 14 bases. Here the CDR3 reads CASSPQQGFSYEQYF. The CDR3 nucleotides are TGCGCCAGCAGCCCTCAACAGGGATTCTCCTACGAGCAGTACTTC.

This sequence joins TRBV29-1 and TRBJ1-3; perhaps TRBD1 as D (5 bases). CDR3 size: 13 residues. CDR1 SQVTM and CDR2 ANQGSEA come from the germline V gene. V gave up 5 bases and J gave up 8 bases, with 16 bases separating them. In DNA, the CDR3 is TGCAGCGTTCACGACCCATTAGGGGACACCATATATTTT. Translation: CSVHDPLGDTIYF.

This clone came up a few times. The J gene is TRBJ2-5, the V gene TRBV29-1; D unresolved. The CDR3 covers 16 residues. V was cut by 4 bases and J by 5 bases, with 23 bases left in between. Germline V gene lookup returns CDR1 SQVTM and CDR2 ANQGSEA. The CDR3 protein is CSVAHLLRSSGETQYF. The CDR3 nucleotides are TGCAGCGTTGCCCACCTCTTGAGGTCCTCCGGGGAGACCCAGTACTTC.

The rearrangement joins TRBV29-1 to TRBJ2-1; possibly TRBD2 for D (6 bases). This CDR3 contains 13 residues. V was trimmed by 4 bases and J by 5 bases, leaving 12 bases between them. Germline V gene data show CDR1 as SQVTM and CDR2 as ANQGSEA. The chain's CDR3 is CSVVRELHNEQFF. Written as DNA, the CDR3 is TGCAGCGTTGTCCGGGAGCTCCACAATGAGCAGTTCTTC.

This clone was recorded a few times. This chain connects TRBV28 to TRBJ1-5, with D perhaps matching TRBD1 (6 bases). Deletions cut 3 bases from V and 8 bases from J, with 8 bases between. CDR1 is MDHEN and CDR2 is SYDVKM in the germline V gene. The CDR3 covers 12 residues. As DNA, the CDR3 is TGTGCCAGCAGTTTCGGACAGAAGCCCCAGCATTTT. The encoded protein is CASSFGQKPQHF.